Presented here are 27 T cell receptor beta chains from one specimen sequenced in a study of shared clonotypes between healthy human individuals. Profiling relied on immunoSEQ multiplex PCR, and the TCRdb table lists in-frame clones only, not all of them. The sample consists of roughly 2.5 million clones, more than 80% of them appearing once. Sequenced input: naive CD4+ T cells sorted from blood. Noted subset: CD45RA+ positively selected. These receptors were taken from a man aged 18 to 29 in good health.

The V gene is TRBV5-1, the J gene TRBJ2-2; D unclear. Between the trimmed V and J ends, which lost 7 bases and 0 bases, there was a span of 13 bases. Per the germline V gene, CDR1 is SGHRS and CDR2 is YFSETQ. The CDR3 has 15 amino acids. The CDR3 region has the DNA TGCGCCAGCTCTTCAGCGTTCGCGAACACCGGGGAGCTGTTTTTT. Translating it yields CASSSAFANTGELFF.

The chain has TRBV28 and TRBJ2-1; D unresolved. This CDR3 has 11 residues. Trimming took off 2 bases at V and 10 bases at J, with 6 bases between the two ends. Germline V gene sequence: CDR1 MDHEN, CDR2 SYDVKM. CDR3 protein: CASSLQREQFF. The CDR3 nucleotides read TGTGCCAGCAGTTTACAGAGGGAGCAGTTCTTC.

V and J are TRBV7-2 and TRBJ1-2; D perhaps matches TRBD1 (5 bases). Per germline, CDR1 SGHTA and CDR2 FQGNSA. This CDR3 is 12 amino acids long. The V and J ends lost 6 bases and 2 bases respectively, with 7 bases between them. The CDR3 region is CASRQENYGYTF. In DNA form, the CDR3 reads TGTGCCAGCAGACAGGAAAACTATGGCTACACCTTC.

This clone has a single count. CDR3 sequence: CASSGGTGGGKGEKLFF. The CDR3 DNA sequence: TGTGCCAGCAGCGGAGGGACAGGGGGAGGAAAGGGTGAAAAACTGTTTTTT. The chain is built from TRBV5-5 and TRBJ1-4; 11 bases map to TRBD1. Germline-derived CDR1 and CDR2 are SGHKS and YYEKEE (reference sequence). The CDR3 is 17 amino acids. Trimming at V came to 4 bases and at J to 7 bases, leaving 12 bases not matched to a gene.

The J gene is TRBJ2-7, the V gene TRBV2; D is possibly TRBD1 or TRBD2 (5 bases each). The germline V gene encodes CDR1 SNHLY and CDR2 FYNNEI. V shed 7 bases and J shed 3 bases, with 16 bases lying between them. The CDR3 has 14 amino acids. In DNA form, the CDR3 reads TGTGCCAGCAAAGGGACCCAGGGTGTCTACGAGCAGTACTTC. Translation: CASKGTQGVYEQYF.

This clone was seen a single time. The CDR3 DNA follows: TGTGCCAGCAGGGGGACAGGGGTAGGGAATCAGCCCCAGCATTTT. Protein sequence: CASRGTGVGNQPQHF. The chain uses TRBV27 and TRBJ1-5; TRBD1 aligns across 10 bases. This CDR3 comprises 15 residues. Trimming at V came to 6 bases and at J to 4 bases, leaving 6 bases not matched to a gene. Germline CDR1 is MNHEY and CDR2 is SMNVEV (reference sequence).

This chain uses TRBV28 with TRBJ1-5; 7 nucleotides agree with TRBD1. The CDR3 contains 14 residues. The V segment lost 6 bases and the J segment 7 bases; nucleotides outside the gene matches: 9. The germline V gene encodes CDR1 MDHEN and CDR2 SYDVKM. The CDR3 reads CASRSGTAGQPQHF. The CDR3 DNA reads TGTGCCAGCAGGTCGGGGACAGCCGGCCAGCCCCAGCATTTT.

This clone was seen once. This chain connects TRBV19 to TRBJ2-1, with 11 bases aligning to TRBD2. CDR3 length equals 17 residues. V was pared by 3 bases and J by 5 bases, with 9 bases of the junction left unmatched. Germline-derived CDR1 and CDR2 are LNHDA and SQIVND (reference sequence). The CDR3 coding sequence is TGTGCCAGTAGTATTCAGGCCGGGACTAGCGGCCACAATGAGCAGTTCTTC. The encoded protein is CASSIQAGTSGHNEQFF.

The V call is TRBV4-3, the J call TRBJ2-7; 10 nucleotides agree with TRBD2. The CDR3 is 16 residues long. With 1 base clipped from V and 5 bases from J, the junction kept 8 bases outside the gene matches. Per the germline V gene, CDR1 is LGHNA and CDR2 is YSLEER. CDR3 sequence (DNA): TGCGCCAGCAGCCAAGGAGCAGGACTAGCGGACCACGAGCAGTACTTC. Protein: CASSQGAGLADHEQYF.

This rearrangement joins TRBV7-8 to TRBJ1-1; possibly TRBD1 for D (5 bases). Trimming left V 6 bases short and J 8 bases short, with 13 bases between. This CDR3 contains 12 residues. Germline-derived CDR1 and CDR2 are SGHVS and FQNEAQ. CDR3 residues: CASSSRQSEAFF. DNA for the CDR3: TGTGCCAGCAGTTCTCGACAGTCCGAAGCTTTCTTT.

V is TRBV6-5 and J is TRBJ2-1; D may be TRBD1 or TRBD2 (7 bases each). V was shortened by 2 bases and J by 4 bases, with 12 bases between the two germline ends. Germline V gene data show CDR1 as MNHEY and CDR2 as SVGAGI. This CDR3 contains 15 residues. The CDR3 bases are TGTGCCAGCAGTTACCCGGGGGGACAGTACAATGAGCAGTTCTTC. Translated, it gives CASSYPGGQYNEQFF.

The V and J genes are TRBV6-4 and TRBJ1-3, with D possibly being TRBD1 (6 bases). V lost 8 bases and J 4 bases, leaving 12 bases between the germline ends. Germline values: CDR1 MRHNA, CDR2 SNTAGT. CDR3 length: 13 amino acids. In DNA, the CDR3 is TGTGCCAGCGGGGGCGAAACGGGAAACACCATATATTTT. This encodes CASGGETGNTIYF.

There are a few counts of this clone. The CDR3 DNA sequence: TGTGCCAGCACACTGCTTCATTCACCCCTCCACTTT. This codes for CASTLLHSPLHF. V and J are TRBV6-1 and TRBJ1-6, with D hard to call. The CDR3 length is 12 residues. Germline assignment: CDR1 MNHNS and CDR2 SASEGT. Trimming stripped 7 bases from V and 8 bases from J, with 9 bases between.

The chain combines TRBV5-6 with TRBJ2-7; 12 bases line up with TRBD2. CDR1 SGHDT and CDR2 YYEEEE come from the germline V gene. The CDR3 is 16 amino acids. The ends lost 5 bases at V and 4 bases at J; junction bases unmatched: 10. Here the CDR3 DNA reads TGTGCCAGCAGTTGGACTAGCGGGAAAGGCAAATACGAGCAGTACTTC. Translation gives CASSWTSGKGKYEQYF.

The chain recombines TRBV29-1 with TRBJ2-1; possibly TRBD1 or TRBD2 for D (7 bases each). The V end was cut by 6 bases, the J end by 2 bases, with 17 bases between. Germline CDR1 is SQVTM and CDR2 is ANQGSEA. The CDR3 spans 15 residues. CDR3 in amino acids: CSVRDREGPYNEQFF. The CDR3 nucleotides read TGCAGCGTCCGCGACAGGGAGGGTCCCTACAATGAGCAGTTCTTC.

The chain combines TRBV5-4 with TRBJ2-2, with D perhaps assigned TRBD1 or TRBD2 (6 bases each). The CDR3 spans 15 residues. Trimming removed 1 base at V and 1 base at J, with 8 bases between. CDR1 SGHNT and CDR2 YYREEE come from the germline V gene (reference sequence). The CDR3 DNA sequence: TGTGCCAGCAGCTTGAGGGGGGTGAACACCGGGGAGCTGTTTTTT. The encoded protein is CASSLRGVNTGELFF.

The rearrangement uses TRBV11-2 and TRBJ1-4, with D tentatively TRBD1 (5 bases). The V end lost 3 bases, the J end lost 5 bases, and 13 bases lay between the germline ends. This CDR3 is 15 amino acids long. Germline V gene lookup returns CDR1 SGHAT and CDR2 FQNNGV. This chain's CDR3 is CASSLAGTGNEKLFF. CDR3 DNA sequence: TGTGCCAGCAGCTTGGCCGGGACCGGGAATGAAAAACTGTTTTTT.

In nucleotides, the CDR3 is TGTGCCTGCCGAACACCGGGACAGGGATCCCTTTTTGGCTACACCTTC. It specifies CACRTPGQGSLFGYTF. V is TRBV30 and J is TRBJ1-2; 9 bases fit TRBD1. The germline V gene encodes CDR1 GTSNPN and CDR2 SVGIG (reference sequence). Trimming at V came to 6 bases and at J to 7 bases, leaving 18 bases not matched to a gene. This CDR3 is 16 amino acids long.

This chain uses TRBV10-3 with TRBJ1-5; 9 bases are shared with TRBD1. The J segment lost 7 bases and the V segment lost 8 bases, leaving 9 bases of the junction unmatched. Per germline, CDR1 ENHRY and CDR2 SYGVKD. This CDR3 comprises 14 residues. The CDR3 reads CAIAFRDREQPQHF. In nucleotides, the CDR3 is TGTGCCATCGCGTTCCGGGACAGGGAGCAGCCCCAGCATTTT.

This clone was detected only a few times. The rearrangement joins TRBV10-3 to TRBJ2-1; no firm D call. CDR1 is ENHRY, CDR2 SYGVKD, per germline. Trimming stripped 0 bases from V and 4 bases from J, with 13 bases between. The CDR3 has 16 amino acids. This CDR3 reads CAISESSGQKYNEQFF. The DNA for the CDR3 is TGTGCCATCAGTGAGTCGAGTGGGCAGAAGTACAATGAGCAGTTCTTC.

The chain has TRBV27 and TRBJ2-7; D gene uncertain. V gave up 3 bases and J gave up 4 bases, with 19 bases separating them. Germline assignment: CDR1 MNHEY and CDR2 SMNVEV (reference sequence). The CDR3 has 16 residues. CDR3 loop: CASSFDSVGRGYEQYF. CDR3 nucleotide sequence: TGTGCCAGCAGTTTTGACTCGGTGGGTCGAGGTTACGAGCAGTACTTC.

The chain couples TRBV30 to TRBJ2-5; D perhaps matches TRBD1 (5 bases). The CDR3 runs to 13 residues. From germline, CDR1 is GTSNPN and CDR2 SVGIG (reference sequence). The V gene lost 3 bases and the J gene lost 2 bases, with 10 bases spanning the gap. CDR3 amino acids: CAWRGQKQETQYF. The CDR3 coding sequence is TGTGCCTGGAGGGGGCAGAAACAAGAGACCCAGTACTTC.

V usage is TRBV6-1 and J usage is TRBJ2-2; 9 bases align to TRBD2. Germline loops: CDR1 MNHNS, CDR2 SASEGT. This CDR3 region has 14 residues. V dropped 7 bases and J dropped 8; count of bases not matched to a gene: 8. This CDR3 reads CASKSGGTLGELFF. In DNA form, the CDR3 reads TGTGCCAGCAAAAGCGGGGGGACCCTGGGGGAGCTGTTTTTT.

The chain employs TRBV9 and TRBJ1-2; TRBD1 agrees at 9 bases. The CDR3 consists of 14 residues. Germline trimming cut 0 bases from V and 7 bases from J; bases unmatched to any gene: 4. Germline V gene lookup returns CDR1 SGDLS and CDR2 YYNGEE. The CDR3 DNA reads TGTGCCAGCAGCGTAGAGGACAGGGGACCTGGCTACACCTTC. Translated: CASSVEDRGPGYTF.

The chain has TRBV6-1 and TRBJ2-2, with 8 bases matching TRBD2. The germline gives CDR1 MNHNS, CDR2 SASEGT. V shed 2 bases and J 7 bases; nucleotides not matched to a gene: 12. The CDR3 contains 17 residues. The CDR3 region is CASSESSAGGLYGELFF. In nucleotides, the CDR3 is TGTGCCAGCAGTGAAAGTTCGGCGGGGGGTCTATACGGGGAGCTGTTTTTT.

The V and J genes are TRBV19 and TRBJ2-7, with 9 bases identical to TRBD1. This CDR3 has 16 amino acids. Germline CDR1 LNHDA, CDR2 SQIVND (reference sequence). Germline trimming cut 5 bases from V and 1 base from J; bases unmatched to any gene: 9. The CDR3 loop reads CASSLTGQGISYEQYF. The CDR3 DNA sequence: TGTGCCAGTAGTCTAACGGGACAGGGAATATCCTACGAGCAGTACTTC.

CDR3 nucleotides: TGTGCCAGCAGCCCCACGGGGGCGAGCTCCTACGAGCAGTACTTC. Protein product: CASSPTGASSYEQYF. The chain links TRBV6-6 to TRBJ2-7, with D perhaps TRBD1 or TRBD2 (6 bases each). CDR3 length equals 15 residues. Trimming cost V 6 bases and J 0 bases, with 15 bases left between them. The germline V gene encodes CDR1 MNHNY and CDR2 SVGAGI (reference sequence).